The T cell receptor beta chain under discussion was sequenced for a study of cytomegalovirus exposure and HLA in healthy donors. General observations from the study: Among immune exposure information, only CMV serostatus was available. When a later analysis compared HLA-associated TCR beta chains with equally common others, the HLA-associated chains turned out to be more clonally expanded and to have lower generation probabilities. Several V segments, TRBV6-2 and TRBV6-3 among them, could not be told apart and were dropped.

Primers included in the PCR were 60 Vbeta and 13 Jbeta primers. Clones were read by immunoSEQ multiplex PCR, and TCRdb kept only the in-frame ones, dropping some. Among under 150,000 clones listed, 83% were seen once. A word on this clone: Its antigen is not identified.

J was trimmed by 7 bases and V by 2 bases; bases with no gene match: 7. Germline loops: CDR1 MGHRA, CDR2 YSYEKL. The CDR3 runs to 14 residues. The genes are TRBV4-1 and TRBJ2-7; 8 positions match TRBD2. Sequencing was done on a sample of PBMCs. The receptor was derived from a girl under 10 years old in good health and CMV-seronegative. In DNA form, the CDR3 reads TGCGCCAGCAGCCAATCAGCGGGAGAAGCAGAGCAGTACTTC. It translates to CASSQSAGEAEQYF.